This T cell receptor beta chain is drawn from a study of cytomegalovirus exposure and HLA in healthy donors. The PCR had 60 Vbeta and 13 Jbeta primers. Method: immunoSEQ multiplex PCR; TCRdb's copy keeps in-frame clones and lacks some. This table has 150,000 to 200,000 clones, 65% to 85% appearing once. The length of the CDR3 is 17 residues. Germline V gene sequence: CDR1 MDHEN, CDR2 SYDVKM. Trimming removed 2 bases at V and 5 bases at J, with 21 bases between. The sequence was obtained from a woman in her thirties or forties in good health and CMV-seropositive. Specimen: PBMCs. V is TRBV28 and J is TRBJ1-1; maybe TRBD1 (6 bases). CDR3 bases: TGTGCCAGCAGTTTAGCGGGGGGAGTGGGGGCTGGGACTGAAGCTTTCTTT. Protein sequence: CASSLAGGVGAGTEAFF.